This TCR beta chain was retrieved from a study of cytomegalovirus exposure and HLA in healthy donors. Study outcomes and limitations: Donors belonging to an Asian-associated ancestry cluster reportedly showed fewer N-insertions in productive TCRs than the approximately 700-donor mean, according to what a later analysis found. Some highly shared sequence variants likely arose as a pipeline artifact.

About this clone: The target antigen is unknown.

Among the donors, all were healthy bone marrow donors. From germline, CDR1 is SGHAT and CDR2 FQNNGV. V was cut by 5 bases and J by 1 base, with 8 bases left in between. CDR3 size: 13 residues. Researchers ran the PCR with 60 Vbeta and 13 Jbeta primers. The assay was immunoSEQ multiplex PCR, and TCRdb's table has in-frame clones only and misses some. The data show roughly 150,000 clones, with approximately 80% seen just once and approximately 1.4% held by the top ten. The specimen sequenced was PBMCs. This TCR came from a woman under 30 in good health and CMV-seronegative. The chain couples TRBV11-2 to TRBJ1-1; D is ambiguous. Here the CDR3 reads CASSVVRNTEAFF. CDR3 in DNA: TGTGCCAGCAGCGTAGTCCGGAACACTGAAGCTTTCTTT.